This T cell receptor (beta chain) was recorded in a study of T cells in Graves' hyperthyroidism and ophthalmopathy. V shed 2 bases and J 4 bases; nucleotides not matched to a gene: 6. The CDR3 spans 14 residues. Germline CDR1 is SGHRS and CDR2 is YFSETQ. RNA transcripts gave rise to amplified TCR beta CDR3 regions. Researchers ran a first-round RT-PCR on the TCR CDR3 using the HTBI primer set. TCRdb called the multiplex PCR reads again in MiXCR, with one record for every CDR3 protein. Of a few hundred thousand distinct CDR3 sequences listed, around 42% were seen once; the top ten hold approximately 8.2%. This clonotype turned up a few times.

This chain links TRBV5-1 with TRBJ2-7; 7 nucleotides agree with TRBD2. Specimen: peripheral blood or thyroid tissue (not recorded which). This clonotype originated in a woman aged 18-29 years with Graves' hyperthyroidism. CDR3 sequence (DNA): TGCGCCAGCAGCTTCCGCGGGGGAGGGTACGAGCAGTACTTC. It codes for CASSFRGGGYEQYF.